Listed below are T cell receptor beta chains from one sample, sequenced in a study of tumor-infiltrating lymphocytes in primary liver carcinoma. One entry per CDR3 protein, called by TCRdb with MiXCR from the multiplex PCR reads. The sample lists around 120,000 distinct CDR3 sequences; 55% to 70% were seen once. Material: tumor-adjacent normal liver tissue. The source of these receptors is an older woman with primary liver carcinoma and hepatitis B virus infection. The CDR3 runs from the conserved cysteine through the conserved F or W. Fields, in order: CDR3 protein, CDR3 DNA, clone size, J gene, V gene, D gene. The D gene is left open where the match is weak. Part of the rows lack a size; the others show once, few, many or a class for expanded clones.

CASSLRWGAQSPDEQYF,TGCGCCAGCAGCTTGAGGTGGGGGGCCCAGTCGCCGGACGAGCAGTACTTC,many,TRBJ2-7,TRBV5-1,.
CASSPHQHGHLRFWRYEAFF,TGTGCCAGCAGCCCTCATCAGCACGGACACCTTCGCTTTTGGAGATATGAAGCTTTCTTT,.,TRBJ1-1,TRBV11-2,.
CASSHDRSRGTGELFF,TGCGCTAGCAGCCATGATCGGAGCAGGGGGACAGGGGAGCTGTTTTTT,.,TRBJ2-2,TRBV4-1,TRBD1
CVSSYSVGTATYEQYF,TGTGTCAGCAGTTACTCCGTGGGGACAGCTACCTACGAGCAGTACTTC,.,TRBJ2-7,TRBV6-6,TRBD1
CASGEPGPDNEQFF,TGTGCCAGCGGTGAGCCGGGACCTGACAATGAGCAGTTCTTC,.,TRBJ2-1,TRBV25-1,.
CAWSSGLNEQFF,TGTGCCTGGAGTTCAGGACTAAATGAGCAGTTCTTC,many,TRBJ2-1,TRBV30,.
CASSVGEMGEIGLPQHF,TGTGCCAGCAGTGTAGGAGAGATGGGAGAGATCGGTCTGCCCCAGCATTTT,.,TRBJ1-5,TRBV6-4,.
CASSLGIAGAQEIQYF,TGTGCCAGCAGCTTAGGTATAGCGGGAGCTCAAGAGATCCAGTACTTC,.,TRBJ2-5,TRBV7-9,TRBD2
CASSLRGIGNSYVQYF,TGTGCCAGCAGCTTGAGGGGGATAGGGAACTCCTACGTGCAGTACTTC,.,TRBJ2-7,TRBV5-6,.
CTNLGGGMSSDIEAFF,TGTACCAACCTCGGAGGGGGTATGAGCTCTGACATTGAAGCTTTCTTT,.,TRBJ1-1,TRBV12-3/TRBV12-4,.
CASSFVGIHIEAFF,TGTGCCAGCAGTTTCGTGGGGATTCACATTGAAGCTTTCTTT,.,TRBJ1-1,TRBV12-3/TRBV12-4,.
CAISQLPGNQPQHF,TGCGCCATCAGCCAACTCCCGGGCAATCAGCCCCAACATTTC,once,TRBJ1-5,TRBV4-1,.
CVSSLVGGPLEQFF,TGTGTCAGCAGCTTAGTGGGAGGGCCGCTTGAGCAGTTTTTC,.,TRBJ2-1,TRBV11-2,TRBD2
CTSREREPVPDTQYF,TGCACCAGCAGGGAGCGGGAGCCGGTTCCAGATACGCAGTATTTC,.,TRBJ2-3,TRBV4-1,TRBD2
CASRGEQGAADTQYF,TGCGCCAGCAGGGGAGAACAGGGGGCCGCAGATACGCAGTATTTT,many,TRBJ2-3,TRBV5-1,TRBD1
CASSQDRRGTRLETQYF,TGTGCCAGCAGCCAAGATCGTCGCGGGACCCGCCTAGAGACCCAGTACTTC,many,TRBJ2-5,TRBV4-2,.
CASSFWPEGDTEAFF,TGCGCCAGCAGCTTTTGGCCAGAGGGAGACACTGAAGCTTTCTTT,.,TRBJ1-1,TRBV5-1,.
CAIRLIDGTSSSYEQYF,TGTGCCATCAGGTTAATCGACGGGACATCGAGCTCCTACGAGCAGTACTTC,.,TRBJ2-7,TRBV7-9,.
CASSPGLSADTQYF,TGTGCCAGCAGCCCGGGATTATCCGCAGATACGCAGTATTTT,.,TRBJ2-3,TRBV7-9,.
CVSSPLTSGSGTDTQYF,TGCGTCAGCAGCCCATTGACTAGCGGGAGTGGTACAGATACGCAGTATTTT,.,TRBJ2-3,TRBV5-1,TRBD2
CASSLARDSISTDTQYF,TGTGCCAGCAGCTTAGCGCGGGACTCTATTAGCACAGATACGCAGTATTTT,many,TRBJ2-3,TRBV7-9,.
CASSPTSGRAGKDTQYF,TGTGCCAGCAGTCCGACTAGCGGGAGGGCCGGGAAAGATACGCAGTATTTT,many,TRBJ2-3,TRBV28,TRBD2
CASSAGVSNTDTQYF,TGTGCCAGCAGTGCTGGTGTTTCCAACACAGATACGCAGTATTTT,.,TRBJ2-3,TRBV6-4,.
CASKNNYEEHF,TGTGCCAGCAAGAACAACTACGAGGAGCACTTC,.,TRBJ2-7,TRBV28,.
CASSLSGGPIHGQFF,TGTGCCAGCAGTCTTAGCGGGGGCCCGATCCATGGACAGTTCTTC,.,TRBJ2-1,TRBV11-3,TRBD2
CASSGVRGAAYEQYF,TGTGCCAGCAGTGGAGTTAGGGGAGCGGCCTACGAGCAGTACTTC,.,TRBJ2-7,TRBV6-1,.
CASSFIPLKSSYNEHFF,TGTGCCAGCAGCTTCATCCCACTGAAGAGCTCCTACAATGAGCATTTCTTC,.,TRBJ2-1,TRBV11-1,.
CASPHYEQYF,TGTGCCAGTCCGCACTACGAACAGTACTTC,.,TRBJ2-7,TRBV6-1,.
CACSSDRGSGYTF,TGTGCCTGCAGTTCGGACAGGGGGAGCGGCTACACCTTC,few,TRBJ1-2,TRBV6-5,TRBD1
CASGYEKLFF,TGCGCCAGTGGCTACGAAAAACTGTTTTTT,.,TRBJ1-4,TRBV4-1,.
CASSFLRGLGGPTNTGELFF,TGTGCCAGCAGCTTCCTCCGGGGACTAGGGGGGCCGACGAACACCGGGGAGCTGTTTTTT,few,TRBJ2-2,TRBV11-3,TRBD2
CASTTQMTSGRTPYNEQFF,TGTGCCAGCACCACCCAAATGACTAGCGGGAGGACCCCCTACAATGAGCAGTTCTTC,many,TRBJ2-1,TRBV6-1,TRBD2
CSVGTSGDLYEQYF,TGCAGCGTTGGGACTAGCGGAGACCTCTACGAGCAGTACTTC,many,TRBJ2-7,TRBV29-1,TRBD2